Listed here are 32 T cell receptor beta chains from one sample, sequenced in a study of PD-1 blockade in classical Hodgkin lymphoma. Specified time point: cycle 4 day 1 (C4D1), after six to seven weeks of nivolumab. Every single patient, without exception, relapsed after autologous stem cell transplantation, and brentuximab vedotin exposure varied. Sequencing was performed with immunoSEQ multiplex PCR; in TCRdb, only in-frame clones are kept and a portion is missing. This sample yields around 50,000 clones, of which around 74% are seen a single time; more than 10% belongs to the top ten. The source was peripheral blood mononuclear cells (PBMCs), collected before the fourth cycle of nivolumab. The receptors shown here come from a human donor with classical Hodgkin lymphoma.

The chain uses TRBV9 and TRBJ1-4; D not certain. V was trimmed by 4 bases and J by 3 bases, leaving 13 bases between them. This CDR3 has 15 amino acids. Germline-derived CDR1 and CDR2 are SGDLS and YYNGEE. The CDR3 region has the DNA TGTGCCAGCAGCCCTGCTGGGAGGCCTAATGAAAAACTGTTTTTT. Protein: CASSPAGRPNEKLFF.

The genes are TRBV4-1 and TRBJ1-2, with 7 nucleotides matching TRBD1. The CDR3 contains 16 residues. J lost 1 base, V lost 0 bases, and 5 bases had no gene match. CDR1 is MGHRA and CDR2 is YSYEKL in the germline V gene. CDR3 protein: CASSQELTGLNYGYTF. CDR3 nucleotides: TGCGCCAGCAGCCAAGAGCTGACAGGGCTTAACTATGGCTACACCTTC.

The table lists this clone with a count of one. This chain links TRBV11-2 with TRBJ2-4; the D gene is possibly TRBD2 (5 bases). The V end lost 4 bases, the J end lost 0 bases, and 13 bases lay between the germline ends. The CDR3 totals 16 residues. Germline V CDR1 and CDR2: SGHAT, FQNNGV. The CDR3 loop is CASSSTRAQAKNIQYF. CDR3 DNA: TGTGCCAGCAGCTCCACGAGGGCACAAGCCAAAAACATTCAGTACTTC.

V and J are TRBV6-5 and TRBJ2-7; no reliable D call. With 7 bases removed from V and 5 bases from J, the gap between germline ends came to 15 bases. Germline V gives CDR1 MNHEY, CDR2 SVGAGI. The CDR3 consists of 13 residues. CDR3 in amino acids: CASNSLAKDEQYF. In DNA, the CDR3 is TGTGCCAGCAATTCTCTCGCGAAGGACGAGCAGTACTTC.

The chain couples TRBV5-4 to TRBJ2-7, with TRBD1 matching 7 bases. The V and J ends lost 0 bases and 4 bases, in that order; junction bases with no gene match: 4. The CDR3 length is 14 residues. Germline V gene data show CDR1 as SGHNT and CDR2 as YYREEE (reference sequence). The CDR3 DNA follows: TGTGCCAGCAGCTTGGGGGCAGGGGGATACGAGCAGTACTTC. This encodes CASSLGAGGYEQYF.

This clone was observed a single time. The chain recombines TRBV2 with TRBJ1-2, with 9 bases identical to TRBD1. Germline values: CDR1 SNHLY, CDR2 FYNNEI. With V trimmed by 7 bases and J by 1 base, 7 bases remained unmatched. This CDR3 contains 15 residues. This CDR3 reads CASILGTGLNYGYTF. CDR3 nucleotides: TGTGCCAGCATTTTAGGGACAGGGCTTAACTATGGCTACACCTTC.

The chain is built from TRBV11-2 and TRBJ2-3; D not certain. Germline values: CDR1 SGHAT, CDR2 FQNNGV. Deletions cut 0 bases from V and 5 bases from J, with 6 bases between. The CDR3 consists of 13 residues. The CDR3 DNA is TGTGCCAGCAGCTTAGATGTTGGAGATACGCAGTATTTT. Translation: CASSLDVGDTQYF. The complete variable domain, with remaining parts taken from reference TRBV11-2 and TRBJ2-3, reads EAGVAQSPRYKIIEKRQSVAFWCNPISGHATLYWYQQILGQGPKLLIQFQNNGVVDDSQLPKDRFSAERLKGVDSTLKIQPAKLEDSAVYLCASSLDVGDTQYFGPGTRLTVL.

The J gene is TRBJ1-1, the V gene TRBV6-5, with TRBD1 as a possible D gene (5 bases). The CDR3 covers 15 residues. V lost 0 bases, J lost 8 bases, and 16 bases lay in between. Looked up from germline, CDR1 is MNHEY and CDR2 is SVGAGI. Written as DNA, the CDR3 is TGTGCCAGCAGTTACTCGACACAGGCCTGGGGGGAAGCTTTCTTT. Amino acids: CASSYSTQAWGEAFF.

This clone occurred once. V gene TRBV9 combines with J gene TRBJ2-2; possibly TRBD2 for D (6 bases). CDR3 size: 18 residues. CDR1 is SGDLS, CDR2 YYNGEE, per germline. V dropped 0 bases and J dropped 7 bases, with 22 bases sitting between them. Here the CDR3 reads CASSVGVEEGTDVGELFF. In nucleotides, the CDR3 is TGTGCCAGCAGCGTAGGGGTGGAGGAGGGGACTGATGTCGGGGAGCTGTTTTTT. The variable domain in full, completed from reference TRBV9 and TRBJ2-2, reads DSGVTQTPKHLITATGQRVTLRCSPRSGDLSVYWYQQSLDQGLQFLIQYYNGEERAKGNILERFSAQQFPDLHSELNLSSLELGDSALYFCASSVGVEEGTDVGELFFGEGSRLTVL.

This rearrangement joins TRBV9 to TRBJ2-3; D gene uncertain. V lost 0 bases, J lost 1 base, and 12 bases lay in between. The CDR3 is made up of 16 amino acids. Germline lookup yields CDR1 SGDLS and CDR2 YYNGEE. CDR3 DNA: TGTGCCAGCAGCGTAGGTGTTGGGGATGGCACAGATACGCAGTATTTT. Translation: CASSVGVGDGTDTQYF. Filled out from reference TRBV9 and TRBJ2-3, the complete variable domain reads DSGVTQTPKHLITATGQRVTLRCSPRSGDLSVYWYQQSLDQGLQFLIQYYNGEERAKGNILERFSAQQFPDLHSELNLSSLELGDSALYFCASSVGVGDGTDTQYFGPGTRLTVL.

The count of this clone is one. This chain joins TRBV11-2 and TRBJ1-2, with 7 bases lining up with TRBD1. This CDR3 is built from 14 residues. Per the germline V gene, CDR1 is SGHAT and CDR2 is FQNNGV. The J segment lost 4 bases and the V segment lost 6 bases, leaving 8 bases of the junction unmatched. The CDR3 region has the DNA TGTGCCAGCAGTTATGACAGGGAGGGCTATGGCTACACCTTC. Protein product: CASSYDREGYGYTF.

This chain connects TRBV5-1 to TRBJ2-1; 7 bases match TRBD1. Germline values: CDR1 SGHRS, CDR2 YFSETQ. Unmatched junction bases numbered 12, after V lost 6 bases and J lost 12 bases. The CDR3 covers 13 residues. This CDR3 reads CASTRTGSDGQFF. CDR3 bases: TGCGCCAGCACTCGGACAGGATCGGATGGGCAGTTCTTC.

CDR3 DNA: TGTGCCAGCAGTTACGCAGGGATTAACTATGGCTACACCTTC. Translation gives CASSYAGINYGYTF. The chain uses TRBV6-5 and TRBJ1-2; TRBD1 is a possible D gene (5 bases). In germline, CDR1 is MNHEY, CDR2 SVGAGI. V was clipped by 2 bases and J by 1 base, with 8 bases between them. The CDR3 consists of 14 residues.

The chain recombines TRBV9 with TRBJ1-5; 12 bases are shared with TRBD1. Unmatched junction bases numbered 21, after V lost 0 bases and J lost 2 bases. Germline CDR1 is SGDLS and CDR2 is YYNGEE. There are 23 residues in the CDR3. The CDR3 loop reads CASSVEKSWEGDRGREGNQPQHF. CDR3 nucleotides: TGTGCCAGCAGCGTAGAAAAATCGTGGGAGGGGGACAGGGGGCGCGAAGGCAATCAGCCCCAGCATTTT.

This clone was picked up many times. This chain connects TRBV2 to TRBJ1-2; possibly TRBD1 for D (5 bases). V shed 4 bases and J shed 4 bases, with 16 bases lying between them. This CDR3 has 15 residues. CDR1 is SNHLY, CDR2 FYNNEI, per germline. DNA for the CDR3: TGTGCCAGCAGTGGGGGGAGTTATCCCTCCTATGGCTACACCTTC. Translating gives CASSGGSYPSYGYTF.

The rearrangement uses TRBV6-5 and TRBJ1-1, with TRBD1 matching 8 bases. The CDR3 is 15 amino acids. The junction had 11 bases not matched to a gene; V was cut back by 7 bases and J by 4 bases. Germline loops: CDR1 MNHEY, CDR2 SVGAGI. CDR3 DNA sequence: TGTGCCAGCACGTTCAGGGGGCCCGGAGTCACTGAAGCTTTCTTT. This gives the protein CASTFRGPGVTEAFF.

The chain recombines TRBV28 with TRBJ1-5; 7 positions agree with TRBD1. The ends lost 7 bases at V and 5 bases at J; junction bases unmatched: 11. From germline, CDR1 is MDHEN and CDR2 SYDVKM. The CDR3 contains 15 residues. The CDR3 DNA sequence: TGTGCCAGCATAAGCGAGACAGGGTCTTATCAGCCCCAGCATTTT. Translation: CASISETGSYQPQHF.

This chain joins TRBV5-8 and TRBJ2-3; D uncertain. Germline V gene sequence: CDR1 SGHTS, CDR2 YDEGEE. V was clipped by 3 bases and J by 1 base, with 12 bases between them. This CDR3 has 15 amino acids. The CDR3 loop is CASSSDGARTDTQYF. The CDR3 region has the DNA TGTGCCAGCAGCTCAGACGGAGCCCGCACAGATACGCAGTATTTT.

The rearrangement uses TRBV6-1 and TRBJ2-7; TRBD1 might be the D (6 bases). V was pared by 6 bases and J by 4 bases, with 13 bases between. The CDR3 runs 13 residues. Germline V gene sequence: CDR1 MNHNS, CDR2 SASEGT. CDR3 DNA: TGTGCCAGCAGGGTTGGACAGCATTACGAGCAGTACTTC. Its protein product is CASRVGQHYEQYF.

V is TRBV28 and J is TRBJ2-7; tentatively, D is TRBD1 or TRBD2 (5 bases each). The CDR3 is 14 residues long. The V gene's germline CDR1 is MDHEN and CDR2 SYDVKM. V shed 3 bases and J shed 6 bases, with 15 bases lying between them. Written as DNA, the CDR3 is TGTGCCAGCAGTTTTTTCAGAGGGGCGGGCGAGCAGTACTTC. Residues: CASSFFRGAGEQYF. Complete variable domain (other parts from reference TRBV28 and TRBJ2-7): DVKVTQSSRYLVKRTGEKVFLECVQDMDHENMFWYRQDPGLGLRLIYFSYDVKMKEKGDIPEGYSVSREKKERFSLILESASTNQTSMYLCASSFFRGAGEQYFGPGTRLTVT.

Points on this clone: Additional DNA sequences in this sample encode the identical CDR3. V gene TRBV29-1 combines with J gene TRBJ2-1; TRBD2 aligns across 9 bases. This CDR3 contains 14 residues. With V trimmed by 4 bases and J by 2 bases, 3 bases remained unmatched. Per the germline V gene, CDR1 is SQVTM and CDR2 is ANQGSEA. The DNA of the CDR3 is TGCAGCGTTGTGGAGCGGGAGGCCTACAATGAGCAGTTCTTC. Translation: CSVVEREAYNEQFF.

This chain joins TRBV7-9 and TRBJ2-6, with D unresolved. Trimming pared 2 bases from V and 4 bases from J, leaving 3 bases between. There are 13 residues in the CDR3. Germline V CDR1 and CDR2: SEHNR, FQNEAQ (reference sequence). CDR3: CASSLPGANVLTF. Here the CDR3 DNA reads TGTGCCAGCAGCTTACCGGGGGCCAACGTCCTGACTTTC.

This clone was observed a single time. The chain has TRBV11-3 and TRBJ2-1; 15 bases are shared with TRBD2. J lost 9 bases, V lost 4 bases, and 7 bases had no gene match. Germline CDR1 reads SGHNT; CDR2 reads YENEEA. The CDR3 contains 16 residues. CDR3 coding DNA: TGTGCCAGCAGCTCCGGCGGACTAGCGGGAGGGACTGAGCAGTTCTTC. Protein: CASSSGGLAGGTEQFF.

In DNA form, the CDR3 reads TGTGCCAGCAGTTTAGCTTCAGGGGGGGCAGATACTAACTATGGCTACACCTTC. Protein: CASSLASGGADTNYGYTF. This chain connects TRBV27 to TRBJ1-2, with 7 bases that match TRBD1. The CDR3 totals 18 residues. The V gene's germline CDR1 is MNHEY and CDR2 SMNVEV (reference sequence). The trim removed 2 bases at V and 0 bases at J, leaving 12 bases unmatched.

CDR3 sequence: CASSFQGPYGYTF. The CDR3 DNA reads as TGTGCCAGCAGTTTCCAAGGCCCCTATGGCTACACCTTC. The chain uses TRBV27 and TRBJ1-2; D gene ambiguous. Trimming took 3 bases from V and 4 from J, leaving 9 bases between them. The CDR3 has 13 amino acids. From germline, CDR1 is MNHEY and CDR2 SMNVEV (reference sequence).

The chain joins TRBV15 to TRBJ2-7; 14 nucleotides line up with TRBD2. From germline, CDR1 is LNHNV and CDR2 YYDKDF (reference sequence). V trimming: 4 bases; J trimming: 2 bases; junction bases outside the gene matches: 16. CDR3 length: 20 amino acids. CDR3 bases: TGTGCCACCAGCACCCCCCTCGTTACCGGGACTAGCGGGAGTGCCTACGAGCAGTACTTC. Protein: CATSTPLVTGTSGSAYEQYF. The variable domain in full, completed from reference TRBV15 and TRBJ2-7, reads DAMVIQNPRYQVTQFGKPVTLSCSQTLNHNVMYWYQQKSSQAPKLLFHYYDKDFNNEADTPDNFQSRRPNTSFCFLDIRSPGLGDTAMYLCATSTPLVTGTSGSAYEQYFGPGTRLTVT.

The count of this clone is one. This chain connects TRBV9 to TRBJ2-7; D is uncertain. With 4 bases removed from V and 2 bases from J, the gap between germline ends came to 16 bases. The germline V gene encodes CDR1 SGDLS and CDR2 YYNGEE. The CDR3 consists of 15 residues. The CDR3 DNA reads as TGTGCCAGCAGCATGGACGCTGGGAAAACCTACGAGCAGTACTTC. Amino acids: CASSMDAGKTYEQYF.

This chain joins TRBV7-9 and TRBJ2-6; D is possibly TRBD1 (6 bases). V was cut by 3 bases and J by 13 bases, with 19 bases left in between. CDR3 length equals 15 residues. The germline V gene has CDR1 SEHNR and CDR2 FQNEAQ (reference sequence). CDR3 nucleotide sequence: TGTGCCAGCAGCTTTGGCGACCGGGACAAGGTTGTCCTGACTTTC. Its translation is CASSFGDRDKVVLTF. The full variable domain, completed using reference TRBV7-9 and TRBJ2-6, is DTGVSQNPRHKITKRGQNVTFRCDPISEHNRLYWYRQTLGQGPEFLTYFQNEAQLEKSRLLSDRFSAERPKGSFSTLEIQRTEQGDSAMYLCASSFGDRDKVVLTFGAGSRLTVL.

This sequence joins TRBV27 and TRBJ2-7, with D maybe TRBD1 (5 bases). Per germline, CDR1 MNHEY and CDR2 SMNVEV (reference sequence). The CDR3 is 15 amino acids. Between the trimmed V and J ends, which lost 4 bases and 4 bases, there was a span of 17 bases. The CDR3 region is CASSSQATRLYEQYF. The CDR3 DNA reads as TGTGCCAGCAGTTCACAGGCTACCAGGCTATACGAGCAGTACTTC.

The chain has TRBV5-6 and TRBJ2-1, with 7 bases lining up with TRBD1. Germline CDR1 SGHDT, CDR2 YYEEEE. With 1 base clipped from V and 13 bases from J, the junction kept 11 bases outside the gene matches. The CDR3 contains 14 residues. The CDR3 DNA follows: TGTGCCAGCAGCTTGTTAAAGGGGGCCCATAAACAGTTCTTC. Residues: CASSLLKGAHKQFF.

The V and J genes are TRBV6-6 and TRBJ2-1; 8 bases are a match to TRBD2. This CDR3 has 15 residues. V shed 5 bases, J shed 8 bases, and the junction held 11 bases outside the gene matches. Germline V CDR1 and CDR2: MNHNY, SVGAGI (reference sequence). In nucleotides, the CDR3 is TGTGCCAGCAGTAGCGGACTAGCTAGGTGGGATGAGCAGTTCTTC. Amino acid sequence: CASSSGLARWDEQFF.

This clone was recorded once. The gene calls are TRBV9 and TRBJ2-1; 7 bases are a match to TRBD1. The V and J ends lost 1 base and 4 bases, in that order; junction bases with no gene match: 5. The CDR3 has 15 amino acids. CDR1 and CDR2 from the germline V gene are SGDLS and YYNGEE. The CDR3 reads CASSVSGQTYNEQFF. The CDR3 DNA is TGTGCCAGCAGCGTATCGGGACAGACATACAATGAGCAGTTCTTC.